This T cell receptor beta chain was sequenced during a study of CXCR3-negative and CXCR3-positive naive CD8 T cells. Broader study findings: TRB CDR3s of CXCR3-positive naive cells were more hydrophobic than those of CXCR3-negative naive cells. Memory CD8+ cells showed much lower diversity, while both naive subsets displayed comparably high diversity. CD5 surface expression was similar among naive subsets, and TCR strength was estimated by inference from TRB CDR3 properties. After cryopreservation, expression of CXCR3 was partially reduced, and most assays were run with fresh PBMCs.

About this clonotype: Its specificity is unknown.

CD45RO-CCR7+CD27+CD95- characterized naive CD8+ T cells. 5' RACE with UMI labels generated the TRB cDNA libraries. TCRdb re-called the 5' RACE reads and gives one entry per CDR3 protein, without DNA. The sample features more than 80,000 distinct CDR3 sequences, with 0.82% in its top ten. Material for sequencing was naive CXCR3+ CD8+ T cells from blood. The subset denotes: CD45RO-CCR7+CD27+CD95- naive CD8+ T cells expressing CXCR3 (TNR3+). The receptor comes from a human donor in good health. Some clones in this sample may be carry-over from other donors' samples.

CDR3 sequence reads: CASSVDKGRNEQFF. V and J are TRBV9 and TRBJ2-1; TCRdb's assignment of TRBD1 cannot be checked, as there is no DNA. The germline CDR1 and CDR2 sequences are SGDLS and YYNGEE. This CDR3 contains 14 residues.